This is a list of T cell receptor beta chains from one sample in a study of T cell responses to AZD1222 COVID-19 vaccine. Only in-frame clones appear in the TCRdb table, and some are missing; sequencing was by immunoSEQ multiplex PCR. The sample holds 120,000 to 150,000 clones, approximately 88% seen once. The specimen was peripheral blood, collected on day 0 of AZD1222 vaccination. The receptors stem from an adult in good health. Both conserved end residues are part of each CDR3. A D gene is named only where the DNA matches it firmly. The size entry is marked missing in some rows and otherwise reads once, few, many or a size class.

>TRBJ1-2|TRBV19|15|.|.
TGTGCCACTAAAACAGGGCGGCGGACGGCGGATGGCTACACCTTC
CATKTGRRTADGYTF
>TRBJ1-5|TRBV2|15|.|.
TGTGCCAGCAGTAGGGGGGCTACTAGCAATCAGCCCCAGCATTTT
CASSRGATSNQPQHF
>TRBJ1-5|TRBV19|15|.|TRBD1
TGTGCCAGTAGGCAGGGGGCTCGGGGCAATCAGCCCCAGCATTTT
CASRQGARGNQPQHF
>TRBJ1-5|TRBV5-8|13|few|.
TGTGCCACACTGGCGGGGTTCAATCAGCCCCAGCATTTT
CATLAGFNQPQHF
>TRBJ1-2|TRBV5-4|16|.|TRBD1
TGTGCCAGCAGCTTGGGACTCCGGGACAGTTTCTATGGCTACACCTTC
CASSLGLRDSFYGYTF
>TRBJ1-3|TRBV4-2|17|.|TRBD1
TGTGCCAGCAGCCGATCTCAGGGGGCCAGATCTGGAAACACCATATATTTT
CASSRSQGARSGNTIYF
>TRBJ1-2|TRBV11-2|14|few|.
TGTGCCAGCAGCCCCGGACCTTCAATGGGGGGCTACACCTTC
CASSPGPSMGGYTF
>TRBJ2-5|TRBV15|16|.|TRBD2
TGTGCCACCAGCAGAGGACTAGCGGGAGGTTGGGAGACCCAGTACTTC
CATSRGLAGGWETQYF
>TRBJ1-2|TRBV19|15|once|.
TGTGCCAGTAGTATAGGGGTGACATCCTCCTATGGCTACACCTTC
CASSIGVTSSYGYTF
>TRBJ2-2|TRBV13|14|.|TRBD1
TGTGCCAGCAGCCGGGACAGGGTGATCGGGGAGCTGTTTTTT
CASSRDRVIGELFF
>TRBJ1-4|TRBV19|16|.|.
TGTGCCAGTAGTCTCCAGACCCACGCAACTAATGAAAAACTGTTTTTT
CASSLQTHATNEKLFF
>TRBJ2-5|TRBV7-2|13|.|.
TGTGCCAGCAGCTCCCAGGCGGGGGAGACCCAGTACTTC
CASSSQAGETQYF
>TRBJ1-2|TRBV6-5|14|.|TRBD1
TGTGCCAGCAACGTACAGGGGGGAGGGAATGGCTACACCTTC
CASNVQGGGNGYTF
>TRBJ1-1|TRBV6-5|16|once|TRBD1
TGTGCCAGCAGTTCCTCCGGACAGGGCATGAACACTGAAGCTTTCTTT
CASSSSGQGMNTEAFF
>TRBJ1-5|TRBV6-2/TRBV6-3|13|.|TRBD1
TGTGCCAGCAGTTACGAACAGGGGCGGCCCCAGCATTTT
CASSYEQGRPQHF
>TRBJ2-7|TRBV5-4|15|once|.
TGTGCCAGCAGCTACGGTTGGAATCCTCCCGGCGAGCAGTACTTC
CASSYGWNPPGEQYF
>TRBJ2-7|TRBV6-1|16|.|.
TGTGCCAGCAGTGAAGTGAGGGGGGCGCCCGGACTCGAGCAGTACTTC
CASSEVRGAPGLEQYF
>TRBJ2-1|TRBV6-2/TRBV6-3|14|.|.
TGTGCCAGCAGTTCTTGGACACCAACGAATGAGCAGTTCTTC
CASSSWTPTNEQFF
>TRBJ2-7|TRBV4-2|15|few|TRBD2
TGTGCCAGCAGCCTCGGTAGCGGGAACGACCACCGGGAGAACTTC
CASSLGSGNDHRENF
>TRBJ2-7|TRBV29-1|12|.|.
TGCAGCGTTTCCCCACAGGAGGGTAGGCAGTACTTC
CSVSPQEGRQYF
>TRBJ1-5|TRBV27|14|.|.
TGTGCCAGCAGTTTTGCCAGCGAAAATCAGCCCCAGCATTTT
CASSFASENQPQHF
>TRBJ2-2|TRBV29-1|14|.|.
TGCAGCGTTGATCCCGGGGGGAACACCGGGGAGCTGTTTTTT
CSVDPGGNTGELFF
>TRBJ1-1|TRBV3-1/TRBV3-2|13|few|.
TGTGCCAGCAGCCAAGATGGGCTCACTGAAGCTTTCTTT
CASSQDGLTEAFF
>TRBJ1-2|TRBV12-3/TRBV12-4|13|.|TRBD1
TGTGCCAGCAGCCCCACAGGGGGCCGGGGCTACACCTTC
CASSPTGGRGYTF
>TRBJ1-4|TRBV4-1|15|.|.
TGCGCCAGCAGCCAAGTAGGGATAACTAATGAAAAACTGTTTTTT
CASSQVGITNEKLFF
>TRBJ1-2|TRBV9|15|.|.
TGTGCCAGCAGCGTAGAAAGGGCGGGGGGCTATGGCTACACCTTC
CASSVERAGGYGYTF
>TRBJ2-3|TRBV7-9|17|.|TRBD2
TGTGCCAGCAGCTTAAGGACTAGCGTTTATATGACAGATACGCAGTATTTT
CASSLRTSVYMTDTQYF
>TRBJ2-2|TRBV27|15|.|.
TGTGCCAGCCGGGGTAGCGGCGCGAACACCGGGGAGCTGTTTTTT
CASRGSGANTGELFF
>TRBJ1-3|TRBV6-5|15|once|.
TGTGCCAGCAGTTCTGGCCCAACGGTTGGAAACACCATATATTTT
CASSSGPTVGNTIYF
>TRBJ2-7|TRBV27|13|.|TRBD1
TGTGCCAGCAGTTTCGGGACAGGGGGCGAGCAGTACTTC
CASSFGTGGEQYF
>TRBJ1-5|TRBV19|14|.|.
TGTGCCAGTAGTATCGGGCAGGGGAATCAGCCCCAGCATTTT
CASSIGQGNQPQHF
>TRBJ1-2|TRBV28|15|.|TRBD1
TGTGCCAGCAGACTCTCGGACAGGGGTCTTGGTGGCTACACCTTC
CASRLSDRGLGGYTF
>TRBJ1-1|TRBV11-3|14|.|.
TGTGCCGGCAGCCCGCACCAAGGGTCCACTGAAGCTTTCTTT
CAGSPHQGSTEAFF